The TCR beta chain described here comes from a study of cytomegalovirus exposure and HLA in healthy donors. Study-wide results and caveats: Across donors, most TCRs were seen rarely, yet some public ones were widespread. A missense variant in DCLRE1C was later tied to TCR beta V- and J-gene trimming.

This CDR3 is 17 amino acids long. CDR1 MGHRA and CDR2 YSYEKL come from the germline V gene. V was trimmed by 1 base and J by 2 bases, leaving 17 bases between them. The PCR ran on 60 Vbeta and 13 Jbeta primers. The table came from immunoSEQ multiplex PCR; TCRdb's copy has only in-frame clones and leaves some out. Of approximately 76,000 clones in the sample, 55% to 75% were seen once. Of note for this clone: Its antigen is unknown.

Sequenced input: PBMCs. V is TRBV4-1 and J is TRBJ1-2; no firm D call. The receptor's source is a man in his thirties or forties in good health and CMV-seropositive. DNA of the CDR3: TGCGCCAGCAGCCAAGGTCCGCAGCAAGCACTAAACTATGGCTACACCTTC. Its protein product is CASSQGPQQALNYGYTF.